These 29 T cell receptor beta chains originate from one sample sequenced in a study of beta chain features in type 1 diabetes. The study reverse transcribed the entire isolated RNA, so it sequenced expressed TCRB transcripts. Profiled with immunoSEQ multiplex PCR; TCRdb holds only in-frame clones, not every one. This sample has hundreds of thousands of clones; roughly a sixth occur once, and the top ten carry approximately 0.099%. The sequencing sample was made of naive CD4+ T cells from blood. The receptors were gathered from a man between 18 and 29 years old in good health.

The sample holds a few counts of this clone. The chain has TRBV23-1 and TRBJ1-2; TRBD1 might be the D (5 bases). TRBV23-1 is classed as an ORF, of uncertain function. This CDR3 has 14 residues. V lost 4 bases and J 4 bases, leaving 13 bases between the germline ends. CDR3 coding DNA: TGCGCCAGCAGTCCCAGGACACCACCCTATGGCTACACCTTC. Encoded protein: CASSPRTPPYGYTF.

This clone was found a few times. V and J are TRBV6-5 and TRBJ1-1; 7 bases map to TRBD1. Germline V CDR1 and CDR2: MNHEY, SVGAGI. There are 16 residues in the CDR3. The junction had 5 bases not matched to a gene; V was cut back by 0 bases and J by 1 base. The CDR3, as DNA: TGTGCCAGCAGTTACTCGAATAGGGGGCCGAACACTGAAGCTTTCTTT. This sequence encodes CASSYSNRGPNTEAFF.

The V and J genes are TRBV4-1 and TRBJ1-2, with 9 bases matching TRBD1. The J segment lost 7 bases and the V segment lost 3 bases, leaving 6 bases of the junction unmatched. The CDR3 extends over 14 amino acids. The germline V gene encodes CDR1 MGHRA and CDR2 YSYEKL. CDR3: CASSQSRDRAGYTF. Written as DNA, the CDR3 is TGCGCCAGCAGCCAGTCTCGGGACAGGGCTGGCTACACCTTC.

The table lists this clone with a few counts. The chain couples TRBV5-5 to TRBJ2-5; a possible D gene is TRBD1 (6 bases). V was shortened by 4 bases and J by 0 bases, with 10 bases between the two germline ends. The germline gives CDR1 SGHKS, CDR2 YYEKEE (reference sequence). The CDR3 runs to 14 residues. Here the CDR3 DNA reads TGTGCCAGCAGCCCCACAGGGTACCAAGAGACCCAGTACTTC. Translated, it gives CASSPTGYQETQYF.

V and J are TRBV4-3 and TRBJ1-2; TRBD1 matches 8 bases. Germline loops: CDR1 LGHNA, CDR2 YSLEER. The CDR3 extends over 16 amino acids. V lost 1 base and J lost 3; bases outside the gene matches: 7. For the CDR3, the DNA is TGCGCCAGCAGCCAAGGCAGGGGGCTAGTGTACTATGGCTACACCTTC. It specifies CASSQGRGLVYYGYTF.

The chain employs TRBV10-3 and TRBJ2-1; D is unresolved. Germline CDR1 is ENHRY and CDR2 is SYGVKD. This CDR3 has 14 amino acids. V was cut by 10 bases and J by 0 bases, with 13 bases left in between. This chain's CDR3 is CATTPPSSYNEQFF. The CDR3 DNA reads as TGTGCCACTACCCCCCCTAGCTCCTACAATGAGCAGTTCTTC.

The V gene is TRBV5-4, the J gene TRBJ1-5; D gene uncertain. CDR1 and CDR2 (germline): SGHNT, YYREEE (reference sequence). CDR3 length equals 16 residues. Trimming left V 4 bases short and J 4 bases short, with 18 bases between. The CDR3 nucleotides are TGTGCCAGCAGCCCGAAGGACCAGCTAGGTAATCAGCCCCAGCATTTT. Translation gives CASSPKDQLGNQPQHF.

The sample holds a few counts of this clone. CDR3 in DNA: TGTGCCAGCAGGCTGGGACACGACGAAAAACTGTTTTTT. Protein product: CASRLGHDEKLFF. The chain joins TRBV27 to TRBJ1-4; TRBD1 might be the D (6 bases). Trimming shortened V by 6 bases and J by 8 bases, and 13 bases separated the two germline ends. The CDR3 length is 13 residues. Germline loops: CDR1 MNHEY, CDR2 SMNVEV (reference sequence). Supplemented by reference TRBV27 and TRBJ1-4, the full variable domain reads EAQVTQNPRYLITVTGKKLTVTCSQNMNHEYMSWYRQDPGLGLRQIYYSMNVEVTDKGDVPEGYKVSRKEKRNFPLILESPSPNQTSLYFCASRLGHDEKLFFGSGTQLSVL.

This chain joins TRBV9 and TRBJ2-5; D remains unclear. The V gene's germline CDR1 is SGDLS and CDR2 YYNGEE. The CDR3 length is 11 residues. Trimming cost V 4 bases and J 5 bases, with 6 bases left between them. The CDR3 nucleotides read TGTGCCAGCAGCCACGCGGAGACCCAGTACTTC. Encoded protein: CASSHAETQYF.

The rearrangement uses TRBV14 and TRBJ2-3, with D possibly TRBD1 on 6 matching bases. Germline V gives CDR1 SGHDN, CDR2 FVKESK. This CDR3 is built from 15 residues. V lost 5 bases and J lost 1, with 13 bases in between. CDR3 sequence (DNA): TGTGCCAGCAGCTCCCAGGGGAAAGGCACAGATACGCAGTATTTT. It translates to CASSSQGKGTDTQYF.

The chain combines TRBV28 with TRBJ1-2, with 7 bases aligning to TRBD1. In germline, CDR1 is MDHEN, CDR2 SYDVKM. The CDR3 is 13 residues long. J was trimmed by 5 bases and V by 6 bases; bases with no gene match: 6. The CDR3 region is CASRSSGQYGYTF. The CDR3 DNA follows: TGTGCCAGCAGATCCTCGGGACAGTATGGCTACACCTTC.

A few counts support this clone. This chain joins TRBV2 and TRBJ2-5; unclear D gene. The CDR3 is made up of 13 amino acids. Germline CDR1 and CDR2: SNHLY and FYNNEI. Trimming took off 10 bases at V and 2 bases at J, with 14 bases between the two ends. The CDR3 protein is CATTGGRQETQYF. In DNA form, the CDR3 reads TGTGCCACCACGGGTGGCAGGCAAGAGACCCAGTACTTC.

The rearrangement joins TRBV7-2 to TRBJ1-2; a weak D match, TRBD1 (5 bases). V shed 5 bases and J shed 0 bases, with 10 bases lying between them. This CDR3 comprises 14 residues. Germline V gene data show CDR1 as SGHTA and CDR2 as FQGNSA. CDR3 nucleotides: TGTGCCAGCAGCCGGGGACTGACTAACTATGGCTACACCTTC. This gives the protein CASSRGLTNYGYTF.

This clone was picked up a small number of times. The chain carries TRBV7-3 and TRBJ1-2; no firm D call. Per the germline V gene, CDR1 is SGHTA and CDR2 is FQGTGA. The CDR3 runs 13 residues. The V end was cut by 5 bases, the J end by 2 bases, with 9 bases between. The CDR3 region is CASSPNKNYGYTF. The CDR3 DNA follows: TGTGCCAGCAGCCCGAACAAGAACTATGGCTACACCTTC.

The genes are TRBV28 and TRBJ2-7; 8 nucleotides match TRBD1. Trimming at V came to 4 bases and at J to 1 base, leaving 12 bases not matched to a gene. The CDR3 sequence is 17 residues long. CDR1 and CDR2 from the germline V gene are MDHEN and SYDVKM. The CDR3 nucleotides read TGTGCCAGCAGTTCAGTCGGTAGGACAGGGCGATCCTACGAGCAGTACTTC. Encoded protein: CASSSVGRTGRSYEQYF.

The chain has TRBV27 and TRBJ2-6; 10 bases line up with TRBD2. The CDR3 runs to 17 residues. V trimming: 10 bases; J trimming: 2 bases; junction bases outside the gene matches: 11. Germline CDR1 reads MNHEY; CDR2 reads SMNVEV (reference sequence). The CDR3, as DNA: TGTGCCACGGGCTTAGGGCTAGCGGGAGCTGGGGCCAACGTCCTGACTTTC. It codes for CATGLGLAGAGANVLTF. Full variable domain (rest looked up from reference TRBV27 and TRBJ2-6): EAQVTQNPRYLITVTGKKLTVTCSQNMNHEYMSWYRQDPGLGLRQIYYSMNVEVTDKGDVPEGYKVSRKEKRNFPLILESPSPNQTSLYFCATGLGLAGAGANVLTFGAGSRLTVL.

This rearrangement joins TRBV7-2 to TRBJ2-1, with 10 bases identical to TRBD2. Germline V gene data show CDR1 as SGHTA and CDR2 as FQGNSA. With V trimmed by 4 bases and J by 6 bases, 6 bases remained unmatched. CDR3 length equals 15 residues. The CDR3 is CASSSLAGGSNEQFF. The CDR3 DNA follows: TGTGCCAGCAGCTCCTTAGCGGGAGGATCCAATGAGCAGTTCTTC.

The chain recombines TRBV30 with TRBJ2-7; D is unresolved. Trimming removed 0 bases at V and 4 bases at J, with 10 bases between. The germline V gene has CDR1 GTSNPN and CDR2 SVGIG (reference sequence). CDR3 size: 13 residues. DNA for the CDR3: TGTGCCTGGAGTGTAAGAAGGGTGTACGAGCAGTACTTC. Translating gives CAWSVRRVYEQYF.

The chain carries TRBV4-2 and TRBJ2-4; the D gene is possibly TRBD1 (5 bases). CDR3 size: 18 residues. V lost 3 bases, J lost 1 base, and 19 bases lay in between. CDR1 and CDR2 (germline): LGHNA, YNFKEQ. The DNA for the CDR3 is TGTGCCAGCAGCCATGACCCGTTAGGGGTGGGGGCCAAAAACATTCAGTACTTC. Its translation: CASSHDPLGVGAKNIQYF.

This clone has a handful of counts. V gene TRBV30 combines with J gene TRBJ1-2; D gene uncertain. This CDR3 contains 14 residues. Germline values: CDR1 GTSNPN, CDR2 SVGIG (reference sequence). Trimming cost V 3 bases and J 4 bases, with 15 bases left between them. The DNA for the CDR3 is TGTGCCTGGAGCGCTAACGTGGGGAGCTATGGCTACACCTTC. Residues: CAWSANVGSYGYTF.

CDR3 coding DNA: TGTGCCAGCAGATCCGGGACAGTTACCTACGAGCAGTACTTC. Translated: CASRSGTVTYEQYF. The chain joins TRBV28 to TRBJ2-7; TRBD1 matches at 7 bases. The germline CDR1 and CDR2 sequences are MDHEN and SYDVKM. Trimming removed 6 bases from V and 2 bases from J; junction bases left unmatched: 7. This CDR3 spans 14 amino acids.

This clone occurred a few times. The V and J genes are TRBV7-3 and TRBJ2-1, with 7 bases identical to TRBD2. This CDR3 has 13 amino acids. Germline trimming cut 4 bases from V and 7 bases from J; bases unmatched to any gene: 4. Germline V lookup: CDR1 SGHTA, CDR2 FQGTGA. Here the CDR3 DNA reads TGTGCCAGCAGCTCTAGCGGTTGGAATGAGCAGTTCTTC. Encoded protein: CASSSSGWNEQFF.

This chain connects TRBV30 to TRBJ1-6; D unclear. There are 13 residues in the CDR3. Germline V CDR1 and CDR2: GTSNPN, SVGIG (reference sequence). V dropped 5 bases and J dropped 7 bases, with 12 bases sitting between them. DNA of the CDR3: TGTGCCTGGCAGGTTCAAGGCAATTCACCCCTCCACTTT. Encoded protein: CAWQVQGNSPLHF.

This sequence joins TRBV19 and TRBJ1-5; D is undetermined. The CDR3 covers 12 residues. V was shortened by 7 bases and J by 4 bases, with 8 bases between the two germline ends. Germline V gives CDR1 LNHDA, CDR2 SQIVND (reference sequence). The CDR3 protein is CASMRRNQPQHF. CDR3 coding DNA: TGTGCCAGTATGAGGCGAAATCAGCCCCAGCATTTT. Full variable domain (remainder filled in from reference TRBV19 and TRBJ1-5): DGGITQSPKYLFRKEGQNVTLSCEQNLNHDAMYWYRQDPGQGLRLIYYSQIVNDFQKGDIAEGYSVSREKKESFPLTVTSAQKNPTAFYLCASMRRNQPQHFGDGTRLSIL.

CDR3 coding DNA: TGTGCCAGCAGCCCCGCAGTAAATCAGCCCCAGCATTTT. This translates into CASSPAVNQPQHF. This rearrangement joins TRBV5-4 to TRBJ1-5; no clear D. The CDR3 length is 13 residues. The germline V gene encodes CDR1 SGHNT and CDR2 YYREEE (reference sequence). Trimming removed 4 bases from V and 4 bases from J, with 9 bases in between. Together with reference TRBV5-4 and TRBJ1-5, the CDR3 gives the full variable domain: ETGVTQSPTHLIKTRGQQVTLRCSSQSGHNTVSWYQQALGQGPQFIFQYYREEENGRGNFPPRFSGLQFPNYSSELNVNALELDDSALYLCASSPAVNQPQHFGDGTRLSIL.

The chain uses TRBV6-5 and TRBJ2-1, with D hard to call. Trimming shortened V by 5 bases and J by 10 bases, and 9 bases separated the two germline ends. The germline CDR1 and CDR2 sequences are MNHEY and SVGAGI. The length of the CDR3 is 11 residues. The CDR3 DNA is TGTGCCAGCAGTGCTTTAGCAGAGCAGTTCTTC. Its protein product is CASSALAEQFF.

About this clone: The sample contains more than one DNA sequence encoding this CDR3. V and J are TRBV4-1 and TRBJ1-2, with D perhaps matching TRBD1 (6 bases). With 1 base removed from V and 4 bases from J, the gap between germline ends came to 16 bases. The CDR3 runs 16 residues. CDR1 is MGHRA, CDR2 YSYEKL, per germline. The CDR3 nucleotides read TGCGCCAGCAGCCAAGTAACAACAGGGTCGGGCTATGGCTACACCTTC. Its translation is CASSQVTTGSGYGYTF.

This chain connects TRBV10-3 to TRBJ2-7, with 8 nucleotides matching TRBD1. There are 14 residues in the CDR3. Germline V gene sequence: CDR1 ENHRY, CDR2 SYGVKD. V was clipped by 10 bases and J by 1 base; unmatched bases: 9. CDR3 loop: CATLMGQASYEQYF. CDR3 DNA sequence: TGTGCCACCCTGATGGGACAGGCGTCCTACGAGCAGTACTTC.

V gene TRBV7-9 combines with J gene TRBJ1-4; the D is unclear. This CDR3 has 11 amino acids. Trimming took 3 bases from V and 12 from J, leaving 8 bases between them. Germline V gene data show CDR1 as SEHNR and CDR2 as FQNEAQ (reference sequence). The CDR3 here is CASSFTLELFF. CDR3 bases: TGTGCCAGCAGCTTTACTCTGGAACTGTTTTTT.